A single sample gave rise to the 26 T cell receptor beta chains below, sequenced in a study of cytomegalovirus exposure and HLA in healthy donors. The PCR had 60 Vbeta and 13 Jbeta primers. Data came from immunoSEQ multiplex PCR; TCRdb stores just in-frame clones and leaves some out. The table has 180,000 or so clones, 65% to 85% seen once. The specimen sequenced was PBMCs. The receptor set was obtained from a woman aged 45-59 years in good health and CMV-seropositive.

The V and J genes are TRBV12-5 and TRBJ2-2, with 12 bases lining up with TRBD2. The length of the CDR3 is 17 residues. V lost 7 bases to trimming and J lost 5 bases; unmatched junction nucleotides: 11. Germline CDR1 reads LGHNT; CDR2 reads FRNRAP. The CDR3 DNA follows: TGTGCTAGTGCCCCGATACTAGCGGGAGGAGGGACCGGGGAGCTGTTTTTT. It codes for CASAPILAGGGTGELFF. Supplemented by reference TRBV12-5 and TRBJ2-2, the full variable domain reads DARVTQTPRHKVTEMGQEVTMRCQPILGHNTVFWYRQTMMQGLELLAYFRNRAPLDDSGMPKDRFSAEMPDATLATLKIQPSEPRDSAVYFCASAPILAGGGTGELFFGEGSRLTVL.

A few counts support this clone. The genes are TRBV2 and TRBJ2-7, with TRBD2 matching 7 bases. The CDR3 consists of 14 residues. CDR1 and CDR2 (germline): SNHLY, FYNNEI. V lost 0 bases and J lost 7; bases outside the gene matches: 6. CDR3: CASSEALGGGEQYF. The CDR3 region has the DNA TGTGCCAGCAGTGAAGCGCTGGGGGGGGGAGAGCAGTACTTC. The whole variable domain, remainder taken from reference TRBV2 and TRBJ2-7, is EPEVTQTPSHQVTQMGQEVILRCVPISNHLYFYWYRQILGQKVEFLVSFYNNEISEKSEIFDDQFSVERPDGSNFTLKIRSTKLEDSAMYFCASSEALGGGEQYFGPGTRLTVT.

The J gene is TRBJ2-7, the V gene TRBV2; TRBD2 matches at 11 bases. CDR3 size: 14 residues. Looked up from germline, CDR1 is SNHLY and CDR2 is FYNNEI. J lost 1 base, V lost 8 bases, and 4 bases had no gene match. CDR3 region: CASAGTSGSYEQYF. The CDR3 bases are TGTGCCAGCGCCGGGACTAGCGGATCCTACGAGCAGTACTTC.

This chain links TRBV7-6 with TRBJ2-3; TRBD2 might be the D (5 bases). V gave up 5 bases and J gave up 3 bases, with 21 bases separating them. Germline CDR1 reads SGHVS; CDR2 reads FNYEAQ. There are 17 residues in the CDR3. The CDR3 bases are TGTGCCAGCAGCACTAGAACTACCCCATTTGGAACAGATACGCAGTATTTT. Translating gives CASSTRTTPFGTDTQYF.

V usage is TRBV30 and J usage is TRBJ2-3, with a weak D call TRBD1 (5 bases). The CDR3 has 16 amino acids. CDR1 and CDR2 (germline): GTSNPN, SVGIG (reference sequence). Trimming left V 0 bases short and J 0 bases short, with 13 bases between. The CDR3 DNA reads as TGTGCCTGGAGTGTAAGGGGCGGAACTAGCACAGATACGCAGTATTTT. Protein sequence: CAWSVRGGTSTDTQYF. The variable domain in full, completed from reference TRBV30 and TRBJ2-3, reads SQTIHQWPATLVQPVGSPLSLECTVEGTSNPNLYWYRQAAGRGLQLLFYSVGIGQISSEVPQNLSASRPQDRQFILSSKKLLLSDSGFYLCAWSVRGGTSTDTQYFGPGTRLTVL.

This sequence joins TRBV7-2 and TRBJ2-7, with D possibly TRBD1 on 5 matching bases. The germline V gene has CDR1 SGHTA and CDR2 FQGNSA. Trimming stripped 1 base from V and 4 bases from J, with 14 bases between. The CDR3 covers 15 residues. Written as DNA, the CDR3 is TGTGCCAGCAGCTTAGTTAGGGGTACGGAATACGAGCAGTACTTC. Its protein is CASSLVRGTEYEQYF.

V usage is TRBV11-2 and J usage is TRBJ1-2; 7 bases fit TRBD1. Germline V gene data show CDR1 as SGHAT and CDR2 as FQNNGV. The V segment lost 2 bases and the J segment 0 bases; nucleotides outside the gene matches: 9. The CDR3 contains 17 residues. The CDR3 reads CASSLIIGDRANYGYTF. Written as DNA, the CDR3 is TGTGCCAGCAGCTTAATAATCGGGGACAGAGCTAACTATGGCTACACCTTC.

This clone showed up just a few times. The chain uses TRBV14 and TRBJ2-1, with D possibly being TRBD2 (6 bases). Trimming stripped 4 bases from V and 6 bases from J, with 19 bases between. The germline V gene has CDR1 SGHDN and CDR2 FVKESK. The CDR3 spans 16 residues. CDR3 DNA: TGTGCCAGCAGCCCAGGCGGAGGGCCGAGACCCAATGAGCAGTTCTTC. This sequence encodes CASSPGGGPRPNEQFF. The full variable domain, with the rest looked up from reference TRBV14 and TRBJ2-1, is EAGVTQFPSHSVIEKGQTVTLRCDPISGHDNLYWYRRVMGKEIKFLLHFVKESKQDESGMPNNRFLAERTGGTYSTLKVQPAELEDSGVYFCASSPGGGPRPNEQFFGPGTRLTVL.

This chain connects TRBV6-5 to TRBJ1-1; 8 positions match TRBD1. CDR1 MNHEY and CDR2 SVGAGI come from the germline V gene. V dropped 5 bases and J dropped 7; count of bases not matched to a gene: 6. This CDR3 is 13 amino acids long. The CDR3 DNA follows: TGTGCCAGCAGTACCCGACAGGGGCGTGAAGCTTTCTTT. This sequence encodes CASSTRQGREAFF.

V usage is TRBV28 and J usage is TRBJ2-1; a possible D gene is TRBD2 (6 bases). The CDR3 spans 15 residues. The germline V and J ends were trimmed by 1 base and 5 bases, with 12 bases remaining between them. The germline CDR1 and CDR2 sequences are MDHEN and SYDVKM. CDR3 coding DNA: TGTGCCAGCAGTTTATTCCCGGGGGATAACAATGAGCAGTTCTTC. This codes for CASSLFPGDNNEQFF.

This clone has just a few counts. This chain connects TRBV6-1 to TRBJ2-3, with TRBD2 matching 12 bases. V was pared by 3 bases and J by 4 bases, with 5 bases of the junction left unmatched. The CDR3 sequence is 16 residues long. Per germline, CDR1 MNHNS and CDR2 SASEGT. CDR3: CASSDPSGRDADTQYF. The CDR3 bases are TGTGCCAGCAGTGATCCTAGCGGGAGGGATGCAGATACGCAGTATTTT.

This clone has just a few counts. The V and J genes are TRBV7-8 and TRBJ2-7; TRBD1 matches 7 bases. Germline V gives CDR1 SGHVS, CDR2 FQNEAQ. There are 18 residues in the CDR3. The ends lost 4 bases at V and 0 bases at J; junction bases unmatched: 15. The chain's CDR3 is CASSSPGLMTGRSYEQYF. The DNA of the CDR3 is TGTGCCAGCAGCTCCCCCGGGCTTATGACAGGGCGCTCCTACGAGCAGTACTTC.

The chain joins TRBV4-3 to TRBJ2-7; D is possibly TRBD1 (5 bases). Germline loops: CDR1 LGHNA, CDR2 YSLEER. This CDR3 contains 18 residues. The V gene lost 0 bases and the J gene lost 1 base, with 19 bases spanning the gap. The DNA for the CDR3 is TGCGCCAGCAGCCAAGATCGGCTTGGGGCAGGGTATTCCTACGAGCAGTACTTC. This gives the protein CASSQDRLGAGYSYEQYF.

This chain uses TRBV2 with TRBJ1-1; no firm D call. Germline assignment: CDR1 SNHLY and CDR2 FYNNEI. V was pared by 6 bases and J by 4 bases, with 12 bases between. CDR3 length: 13 amino acids. The CDR3 DNA is TGTGCCAGCAGCCCCGTGGAGGCCACTGAAGCTTTCTTT. This sequence encodes CASSPVEATEAFF. The full variable domain, with the rest looked up from reference TRBV2 and TRBJ1-1, is EPEVTQTPSHQVTQMGQEVILRCVPISNHLYFYWYRQILGQKVEFLVSFYNNEISEKSEIFDDQFSVERPDGSNFTLKIRSTKLEDSAMYFCASSPVEATEAFFGQGTRLTVV.

Here the CDR3 DNA reads TGTGCCAGTAGTTCTCCGGGACAGGGTGGTATTGCAGATACGCAGTATTTT. Protein: CASSSPGQGGIADTQYF. This sequence joins TRBV19 and TRBJ2-3; TRBD1 matches at 9 bases. V shed 5 bases, J shed 4 bases, and the junction held 13 bases outside the gene matches. The CDR3 is made up of 17 amino acids. Germline assignment: CDR1 LNHDA and CDR2 SQIVND (reference sequence).

This sequence joins TRBV4-2 and TRBJ1-4, with D uncertain. There are 15 residues in the CDR3. Trimming shortened V by 2 bases and J by 2 bases, and 9 bases separated the two germline ends. Per germline, CDR1 LGHNA and CDR2 YNFKEQ. CDR3 DNA: TGTGCCAGCAGCCAACCGGGATGGACTAATGAAAAACTGTTTTTT. Amino acids: CASSQPGWTNEKLFF.

The CDR3 protein is CASSLVASGRYNEQFF. The CDR3 nucleotides are TGCGCCAGCAGCTTGGTGGCTAGCGGGAGATACAATGAGCAGTTCTTC. V gene TRBV5-1 combines with J gene TRBJ2-1; 10 positions agree with TRBD2. V dropped 0 bases and J dropped 4; count of bases not matched to a gene: 4. This CDR3 spans 16 amino acids. Germline values: CDR1 SGHRS, CDR2 YFSETQ.

This clone was seen only once. The chain combines TRBV28 with TRBJ2-1; 13 nucleotides line up with TRBD2. Germline lookup yields CDR1 MDHEN and CDR2 SYDVKM. There are 18 residues in the CDR3. V shed 5 bases and J 1 base; nucleotides not matched to a gene: 8. CDR3 residues: CASSHGLAGVRSYNEQFF. DNA for the CDR3: TGTGCCAGCAGTCACGGACTAGCGGGAGTAAGGTCCTACAATGAGCAGTTCTTC.

The genes are TRBV19 and TRBJ2-2; TRBD1 is a possible D gene (6 bases). Germline assignment: CDR1 LNHDA and CDR2 SQIVND (reference sequence). CDR3 length: 14 amino acids. Trimming pared 7 bases from V and 3 bases from J, leaving 12 bases between. This CDR3 is CASNRETHTGELFF. Written as DNA, the CDR3 is TGTGCCAGTAACAGGGAGACTCACACCGGGGAGCTGTTTTTT. The entire variable domain, with the rest obtained from reference TRBV19 and TRBJ2-2, is as follows: DGGITQSPKYLFRKEGQNVTLSCEQNLNHDAMYWYRQDPGQGLRLIYYSQIVNDFQKGDIAEGYSVSREKKESFPLTVTSAQKNPTAFYLCASNRETHTGELFFGEGSRLTVL.

The V gene is TRBV25-1, the J gene TRBJ2-5; D might be TRBD2 (7 bases). The CDR3 has 16 amino acids. V lost 3 bases to trimming and J lost 5 bases, with 19 bases between them. The germline V gene has CDR1 MGHDK and CDR2 SYGVNS. In nucleotides, the CDR3 is TGTGCCAGCAGTGATGATCTGGGGGGGCATGCGGAGACCCAGTACTTC. Residues: CASSDDLGGHAETQYF.

This clone was observed a few times. The chain is built from TRBV28 and TRBJ1-2; D gene ambiguous. V lost 10 bases, J lost 5 bases, and 8 bases lay in between. The CDR3 runs 10 residues. CDR1 is MDHEN, CDR2 SYDVKM, per germline. The CDR3, as DNA: TGTGCCACCTCACTGTATGGCTACACCTTC. The encoded protein is CATSLYGYTF.

J is TRBJ1-3 and V is TRBV19; no firm D call. The germline V gene encodes CDR1 LNHDA and CDR2 SQIVND (reference sequence). The CDR3 has 13 residues. Deletions cut 8 bases from V and 0 bases from J, with 8 bases between. Here the CDR3 reads CASQVLSGNTIYF. DNA for the CDR3: TGTGCCAGTCAGGTCCTCTCTGGAAACACCATATATTTT.

The J gene is TRBJ2-3, the V gene TRBV7-9, with 8 bases lining up with TRBD2. The V gene end was trimmed by 4 bases and the J gene end by 3 bases; junction bases not matched to a gene: 9. The CDR3 has 16 amino acids. Germline V gene sequence: CDR1 SEHNR, CDR2 FQNEAQ (reference sequence). The CDR3 is CASSSIAGLLTDTQYF. The CDR3, as DNA: TGTGCCAGCAGCTCTATAGCGGGACTGCTAACAGATACGCAGTATTTT. The whole variable domain, remainder taken from reference TRBV7-9 and TRBJ2-3, is DTGVSQNPRHKITKRGQNVTFRCDPISEHNRLYWYRQTLGQGPEFLTYFQNEAQLEKSRLLSDRFSAERPKGSFSTLEIQRTEQGDSAMYLCASSSIAGLLTDTQYFGPGTRLTVL.

V gene TRBV7-9 combines with J gene TRBJ1-4; no firm D call. V lost 5 bases to trimming and J lost 7 bases, with 11 bases between them. CDR3 length: 13 amino acids. Per the germline V gene, CDR1 is SEHNR and CDR2 is FQNEAQ (reference sequence). The CDR3 DNA reads TGTGCCAGCAGCCGCGGCAGTCGTGAAAAACTGTTTTTT. Translating it yields CASSRGSREKLFF.

In its sample, this clone was seen a few times. This chain links TRBV27 with TRBJ2-1, with TRBD1 as a possible D gene (5 bases). V was pared by 1 base and J by 9 bases, with 13 bases between. Per germline, CDR1 MNHEY and CDR2 SMNVEV (reference sequence). The length of the CDR3 is 14 residues. As DNA, the CDR3 is TGTGCCAGCAGTTTATGGCAGGGTGACGGTGAGCAGTTCTTC. It is translated as CASSLWQGDGEQFF.

The table lists this clone with a few counts. This chain connects TRBV11-1 to TRBJ2-3, with 9 bases that match TRBD2. J was trimmed by 5 bases and V by 8 bases; bases with no gene match: 11. The CDR3 contains 15 residues. Germline V gene data show CDR1 as SGHAT and CDR2 as FQDESV (reference sequence). Written as DNA, the CDR3 is TGTGCCAGCGGGGAGGGCGGGAGGGCCGGAGATACGCAGTATTTT. It codes for CASGEGGRAGDTQYF.